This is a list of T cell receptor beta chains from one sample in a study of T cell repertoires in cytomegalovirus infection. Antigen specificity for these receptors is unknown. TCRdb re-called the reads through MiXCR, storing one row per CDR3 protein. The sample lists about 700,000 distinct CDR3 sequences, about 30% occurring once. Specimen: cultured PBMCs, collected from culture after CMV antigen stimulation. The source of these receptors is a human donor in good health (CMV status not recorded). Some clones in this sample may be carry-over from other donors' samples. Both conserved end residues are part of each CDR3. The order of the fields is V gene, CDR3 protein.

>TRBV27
CASSFKGDLTDTQYF
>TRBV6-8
CASGRGVTDTQYF
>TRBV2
CASTTGSFGYTF
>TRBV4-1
CASSLLTGRYGYTF
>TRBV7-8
CASSSYGQAEAFF
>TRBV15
CATSRPGTGAYEQYF
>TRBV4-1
CASSRVGSPGNEQFF
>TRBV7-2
CASSLVMGSNEQFF
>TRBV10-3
CATRRAGELFF
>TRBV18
CASSPIRQLNTEAFF
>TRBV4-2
CASSQDRGSRGYTF
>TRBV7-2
CASSIGTGSISTDTQYF
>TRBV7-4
CASSLPGPGAYEQYF
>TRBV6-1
CASRDRAFSNQPQHF
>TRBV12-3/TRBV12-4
CASSLQPRKQYF
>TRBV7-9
CASSFWWSSGANVLTF
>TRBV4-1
CASSQVRASGANVLTF
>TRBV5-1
CASSGRQGYGTDTQYF
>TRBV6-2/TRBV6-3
CASSYPRLAGRTYEQYF
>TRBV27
CASSFGAQDEQFF
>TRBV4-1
CASSQGTGISNQPQHF
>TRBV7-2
CASSRAYNEQFF
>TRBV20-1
CSATARSSYNSPLHF
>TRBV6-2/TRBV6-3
CASRPQQRGKREVAYNEQFF
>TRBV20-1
CSAIAGTVYGYTF
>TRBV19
CASSTSRPRGQPQHF
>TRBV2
CASNTEAFF
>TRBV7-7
CASSLTLGQPNTEAFF
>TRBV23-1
CASSLYRVTSYEQYF
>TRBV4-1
CASSQGEGLEAFF
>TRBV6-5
CASNSRGSTGELFF
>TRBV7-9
CASFSSLGTEILYNEQFF
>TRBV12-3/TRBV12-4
CASSYVYEVGAPYEQYF
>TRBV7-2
CASSLWDSYSPLHF
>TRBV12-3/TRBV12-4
CASSLTLGAKNIQYF
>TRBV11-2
CASRMKKIAGEFNEQFF
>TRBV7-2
CASSQTGIIYEQYF
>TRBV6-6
CASSYGGDEQFF
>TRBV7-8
CASSPLAGGKETQYF
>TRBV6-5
CALEGGDTQYF
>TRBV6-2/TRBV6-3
CASSRRGTLDEAFF
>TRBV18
CASSPTRVHEQYF
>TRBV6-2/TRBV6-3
CASRNDRLTEAFF
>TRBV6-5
CASSRLGAFNEQFF
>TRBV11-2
CASSSDRDRANNEQFF
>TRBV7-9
CASSLKVGELFF
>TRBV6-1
CASSEANVQETQYF
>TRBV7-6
CASSHGTGYGYTF
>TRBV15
CATSRDRMMNTEAFF
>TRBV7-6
CASSQPSLRLLNNEQFF